Reported below is one TCR beta chain. Profiling relied on immunoSEQ multiplex PCR, and the TCRdb table lists in-frame clones only, not all of them. The profile shows hundreds of thousands of clones, approximately 88% of them singletons. The CDR3 runs 17 residues. The germline V gene encodes CDR1 SGDLS and CDR2 YYNGEE. V lost 4 bases and J lost 0; bases outside the gene matches: 7. The data originate from a study of shared T cell receptors in the human thymus. The sample was also linked to a second study, of human thymus T cells. That report adds: Corrective heart surgery yielded the resections from which the thymus tissue came. Related research described strongly overlapping thymic repertoires in unrelated people.

The TCR was taken from a boy in the first two years of life with a congenital heart defect. This sequence joins TRBV9 and TRBJ2-1; 10 bases line up with TRBD2. The sample consisted of thymocytes. For the CDR3, the DNA is TGTGCCAGCAGCCCACGACTAGCGGGCAACTCCTACAATGAGCAGTTCTTC. Its protein is CASSPRLAGNSYNEQFF.